This T cell receptor beta chain was recorded in a study of cytomegalovirus exposure and HLA in healthy donors. Overall study context: There were 100 million to 120 million unique TCR beta sequences, drawn from roughly 200 million T cells, in an earlier analysis. Study-wide findings and caveats: V- and J-gene trimming of TCR beta was linked (in a later analysis) to a missense DCLRE1C variant. The study flagged about 150 TCR beta chains as cytomegalovirus-associated. TCR beta V segments were, for the most part, productive about 87% or about 30% of the time in an earlier analysis.

PCR employed 60 Vbeta and 13 Jbeta primers. Sequenced by immunoSEQ multiplex PCR; TCRdb stores in-frame clones only, minus some. The repertoire table contains approximately 200,000 clones. V was clipped by 8 bases and J by 3 bases, with 11 bases between them. The germline V gene has CDR1 MNHEY and CDR2 SMNVEV (reference sequence). CDR3 length: 12 amino acids. As regards this clone: Its antigen remains unknown.

Sequencing used PBMCs. The chain combines TRBV27 with TRBJ2-7; D possibly corresponds to TRBD2 (6 bases). The receptor comes from a boy between 10 and 17 years old in good health and CMV-seronegative. The DNA of the CDR3 is TGTGCCAGCTGGGGGGACGACTACGAGCAGTACTTC. Its translation is CASWGDDYEQYF.